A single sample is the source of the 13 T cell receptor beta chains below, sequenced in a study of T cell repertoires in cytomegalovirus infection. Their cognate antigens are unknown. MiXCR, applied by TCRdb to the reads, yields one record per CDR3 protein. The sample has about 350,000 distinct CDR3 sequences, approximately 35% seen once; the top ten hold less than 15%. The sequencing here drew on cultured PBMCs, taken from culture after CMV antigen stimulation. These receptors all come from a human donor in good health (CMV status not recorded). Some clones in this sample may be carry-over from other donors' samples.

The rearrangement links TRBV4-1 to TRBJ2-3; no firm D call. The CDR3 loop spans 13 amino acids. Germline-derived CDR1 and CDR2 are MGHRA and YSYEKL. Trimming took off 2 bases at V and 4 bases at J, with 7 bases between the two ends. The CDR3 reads CASSQLPADTQYF. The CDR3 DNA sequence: TGCGCCAGCAGCCAACTACCGGCAGATACGCAGTATTTT.

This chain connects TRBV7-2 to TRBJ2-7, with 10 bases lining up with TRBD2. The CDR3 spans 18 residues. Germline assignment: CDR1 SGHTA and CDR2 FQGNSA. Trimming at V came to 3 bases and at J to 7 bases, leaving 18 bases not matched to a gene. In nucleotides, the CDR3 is TGTGCCAGCAGCTTTAGGCTAGCGGGAGAGGCCCAGTATAGTGAGCAGTACTTC. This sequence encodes CASSFRLAGEAQYSEQYF.

Here the CDR3 DNA reads TGTGCCAGCAGACCTTACAGGGGAATGAACACTGAAGCTTTCTTT. It translates to CASRPYRGMNTEAFF. The chain joins TRBV6-5 to TRBJ1-1; the match to TRBD1 covers 7 bases. The J segment lost 0 bases and the V segment lost 6 bases, leaving 7 bases of the junction unmatched. Germline V gives CDR1 MNHEY, CDR2 SVGAGI. This CDR3 region has 15 residues.

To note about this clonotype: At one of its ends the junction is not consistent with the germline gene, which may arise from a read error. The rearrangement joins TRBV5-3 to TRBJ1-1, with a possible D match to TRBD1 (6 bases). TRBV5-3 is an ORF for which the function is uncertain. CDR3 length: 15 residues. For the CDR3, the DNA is TGTGCCAGCAGCTCCCCAGGGGAGCGCGGCACTGAAGCTTTCTTT. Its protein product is CASSSPGERGTEAFF.

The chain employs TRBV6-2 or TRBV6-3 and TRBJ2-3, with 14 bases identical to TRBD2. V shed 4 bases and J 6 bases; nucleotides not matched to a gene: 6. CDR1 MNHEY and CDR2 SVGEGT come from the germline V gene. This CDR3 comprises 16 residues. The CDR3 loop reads CASSFGTSGSPDTQYF. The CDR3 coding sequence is TGTGCCAGCAGTTTCGGGACTAGCGGGAGTCCCGATACGCAGTATTTT.

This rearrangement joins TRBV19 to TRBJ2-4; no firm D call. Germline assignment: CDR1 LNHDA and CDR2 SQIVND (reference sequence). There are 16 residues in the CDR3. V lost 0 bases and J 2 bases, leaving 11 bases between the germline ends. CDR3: CASSIEPPEPKNIQYF. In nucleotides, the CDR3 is TGTGCCAGTAGTATAGAACCCCCGGAACCCAAAAACATTCAGTACTTC.

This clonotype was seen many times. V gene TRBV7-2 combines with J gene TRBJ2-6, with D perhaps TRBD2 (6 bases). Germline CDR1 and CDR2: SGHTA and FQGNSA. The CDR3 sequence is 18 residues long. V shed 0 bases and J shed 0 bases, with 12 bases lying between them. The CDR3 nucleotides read TGTGCCAGCAGCTTAGCGGGAGGCTTTGACTCTGGGGCCAACGTCCTGACTTTC. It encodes CASSLAGGFDSGANVLTF.

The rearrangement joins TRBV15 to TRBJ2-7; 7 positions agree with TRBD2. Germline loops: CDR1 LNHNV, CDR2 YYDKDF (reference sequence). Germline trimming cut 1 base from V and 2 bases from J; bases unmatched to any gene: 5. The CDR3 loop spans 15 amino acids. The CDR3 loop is CATSRVEGGPYEQYF. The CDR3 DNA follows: TGTGCCACCAGCAGAGTTGAGGGAGGGCCCTACGAGCAGTACTTC.

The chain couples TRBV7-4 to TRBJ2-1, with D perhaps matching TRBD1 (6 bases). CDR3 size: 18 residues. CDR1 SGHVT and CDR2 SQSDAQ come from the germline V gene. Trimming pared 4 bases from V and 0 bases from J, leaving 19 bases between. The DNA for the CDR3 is TGTGCCAGCAGCTCTGGAACACCGGGACATTACTCCTACAATGAGCAGTTCTTC. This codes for CASSSGTPGHYSYNEQFF.

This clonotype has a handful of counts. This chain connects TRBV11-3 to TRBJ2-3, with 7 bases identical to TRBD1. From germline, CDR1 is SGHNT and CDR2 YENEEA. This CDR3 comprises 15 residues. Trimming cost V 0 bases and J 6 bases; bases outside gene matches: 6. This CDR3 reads CASSLEGQAWDTQYF. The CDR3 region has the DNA TGTGCCAGCAGCTTAGAAGGACAGGCTTGGGATACGCAGTATTTT.

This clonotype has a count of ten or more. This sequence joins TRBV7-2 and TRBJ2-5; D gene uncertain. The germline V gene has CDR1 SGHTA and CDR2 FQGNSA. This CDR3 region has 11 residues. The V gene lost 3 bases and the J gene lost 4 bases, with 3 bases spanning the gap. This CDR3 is CASSLIETQYF. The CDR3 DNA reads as TGTGCCAGCAGCTTGATAGAGACCCAGTACTTC.

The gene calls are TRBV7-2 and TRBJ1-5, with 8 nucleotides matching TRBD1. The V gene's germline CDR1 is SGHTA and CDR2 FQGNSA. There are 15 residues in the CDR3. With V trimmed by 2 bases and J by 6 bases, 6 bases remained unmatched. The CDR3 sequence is CASSLSGQGGQPQHF. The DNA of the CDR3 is TGTGCCAGCAGCTTAAGCGGACAGGGCGGTCAGCCCCAGCATTTT.

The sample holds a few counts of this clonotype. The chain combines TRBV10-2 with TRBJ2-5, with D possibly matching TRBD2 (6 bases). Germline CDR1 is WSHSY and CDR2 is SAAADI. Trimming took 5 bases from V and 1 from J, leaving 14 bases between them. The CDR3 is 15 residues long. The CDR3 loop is CASSSPSTSQETQYF. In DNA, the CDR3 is TGCGCCAGCAGTTCTCCCTCGACTAGCCAAGAGACCCAGTACTTC.